This T cell receptor beta chain came from a study of cytomegalovirus exposure and HLA in healthy donors. PCR employed 60 Vbeta and 13 Jbeta primers. Profiling relied on immunoSEQ multiplex PCR, and the TCRdb table lists in-frame clones only, not all of them. The data hold 250,000 to 350,000 clones, with around 86% observed a single time. V was cut by 2 bases and J by 3 bases, with 11 bases left in between. The CDR3 is made up of 14 amino acids. Germline CDR1 is SGHTA and CDR2 is FQGTGA. Study results and limitations: Roughly uniform depth of sequencing across donors was assumed in presence/absence analyses. Many donors shared some public TCRs, even though most TCR sequences were rare. The study recorded over 150 TCR beta chains that were cytomegalovirus-associated. The later analysis indicated that the majority of CMV-associated TCR beta chains appeared HLA-restricted.

Points on this clone: What it binds is not known.

Sequenced sample: PBMCs. The sequence was collected from a man in his forties in good health and CMV-seropositive. V and J are TRBV7-3 and TRBJ2-7; possibly TRBD2 for D (5 bases). CDR3 in DNA: TGTGCCAGCAGCTTAGGCGGGCCCCGCTACGAGCAGTACTTC. It encodes CASSLGGPRYEQYF.